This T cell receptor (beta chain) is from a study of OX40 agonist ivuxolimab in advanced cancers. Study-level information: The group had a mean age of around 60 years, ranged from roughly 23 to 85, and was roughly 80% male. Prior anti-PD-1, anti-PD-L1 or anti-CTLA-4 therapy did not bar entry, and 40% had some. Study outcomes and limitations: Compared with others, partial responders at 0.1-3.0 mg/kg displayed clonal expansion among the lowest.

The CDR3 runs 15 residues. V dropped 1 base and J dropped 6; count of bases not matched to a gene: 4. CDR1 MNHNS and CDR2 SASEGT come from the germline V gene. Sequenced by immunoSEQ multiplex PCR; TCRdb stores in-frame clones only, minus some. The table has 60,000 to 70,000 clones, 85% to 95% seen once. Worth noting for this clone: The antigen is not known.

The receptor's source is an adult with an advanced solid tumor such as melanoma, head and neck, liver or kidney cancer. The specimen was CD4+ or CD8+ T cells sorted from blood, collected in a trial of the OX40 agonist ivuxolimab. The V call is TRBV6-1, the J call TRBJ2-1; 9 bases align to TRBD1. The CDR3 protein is CASSEGTGDSNEQFF. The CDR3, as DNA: TGTGCCAGCAGTGAAGGGACAGGGGATTCCAATGAGCAGTTCTTC.